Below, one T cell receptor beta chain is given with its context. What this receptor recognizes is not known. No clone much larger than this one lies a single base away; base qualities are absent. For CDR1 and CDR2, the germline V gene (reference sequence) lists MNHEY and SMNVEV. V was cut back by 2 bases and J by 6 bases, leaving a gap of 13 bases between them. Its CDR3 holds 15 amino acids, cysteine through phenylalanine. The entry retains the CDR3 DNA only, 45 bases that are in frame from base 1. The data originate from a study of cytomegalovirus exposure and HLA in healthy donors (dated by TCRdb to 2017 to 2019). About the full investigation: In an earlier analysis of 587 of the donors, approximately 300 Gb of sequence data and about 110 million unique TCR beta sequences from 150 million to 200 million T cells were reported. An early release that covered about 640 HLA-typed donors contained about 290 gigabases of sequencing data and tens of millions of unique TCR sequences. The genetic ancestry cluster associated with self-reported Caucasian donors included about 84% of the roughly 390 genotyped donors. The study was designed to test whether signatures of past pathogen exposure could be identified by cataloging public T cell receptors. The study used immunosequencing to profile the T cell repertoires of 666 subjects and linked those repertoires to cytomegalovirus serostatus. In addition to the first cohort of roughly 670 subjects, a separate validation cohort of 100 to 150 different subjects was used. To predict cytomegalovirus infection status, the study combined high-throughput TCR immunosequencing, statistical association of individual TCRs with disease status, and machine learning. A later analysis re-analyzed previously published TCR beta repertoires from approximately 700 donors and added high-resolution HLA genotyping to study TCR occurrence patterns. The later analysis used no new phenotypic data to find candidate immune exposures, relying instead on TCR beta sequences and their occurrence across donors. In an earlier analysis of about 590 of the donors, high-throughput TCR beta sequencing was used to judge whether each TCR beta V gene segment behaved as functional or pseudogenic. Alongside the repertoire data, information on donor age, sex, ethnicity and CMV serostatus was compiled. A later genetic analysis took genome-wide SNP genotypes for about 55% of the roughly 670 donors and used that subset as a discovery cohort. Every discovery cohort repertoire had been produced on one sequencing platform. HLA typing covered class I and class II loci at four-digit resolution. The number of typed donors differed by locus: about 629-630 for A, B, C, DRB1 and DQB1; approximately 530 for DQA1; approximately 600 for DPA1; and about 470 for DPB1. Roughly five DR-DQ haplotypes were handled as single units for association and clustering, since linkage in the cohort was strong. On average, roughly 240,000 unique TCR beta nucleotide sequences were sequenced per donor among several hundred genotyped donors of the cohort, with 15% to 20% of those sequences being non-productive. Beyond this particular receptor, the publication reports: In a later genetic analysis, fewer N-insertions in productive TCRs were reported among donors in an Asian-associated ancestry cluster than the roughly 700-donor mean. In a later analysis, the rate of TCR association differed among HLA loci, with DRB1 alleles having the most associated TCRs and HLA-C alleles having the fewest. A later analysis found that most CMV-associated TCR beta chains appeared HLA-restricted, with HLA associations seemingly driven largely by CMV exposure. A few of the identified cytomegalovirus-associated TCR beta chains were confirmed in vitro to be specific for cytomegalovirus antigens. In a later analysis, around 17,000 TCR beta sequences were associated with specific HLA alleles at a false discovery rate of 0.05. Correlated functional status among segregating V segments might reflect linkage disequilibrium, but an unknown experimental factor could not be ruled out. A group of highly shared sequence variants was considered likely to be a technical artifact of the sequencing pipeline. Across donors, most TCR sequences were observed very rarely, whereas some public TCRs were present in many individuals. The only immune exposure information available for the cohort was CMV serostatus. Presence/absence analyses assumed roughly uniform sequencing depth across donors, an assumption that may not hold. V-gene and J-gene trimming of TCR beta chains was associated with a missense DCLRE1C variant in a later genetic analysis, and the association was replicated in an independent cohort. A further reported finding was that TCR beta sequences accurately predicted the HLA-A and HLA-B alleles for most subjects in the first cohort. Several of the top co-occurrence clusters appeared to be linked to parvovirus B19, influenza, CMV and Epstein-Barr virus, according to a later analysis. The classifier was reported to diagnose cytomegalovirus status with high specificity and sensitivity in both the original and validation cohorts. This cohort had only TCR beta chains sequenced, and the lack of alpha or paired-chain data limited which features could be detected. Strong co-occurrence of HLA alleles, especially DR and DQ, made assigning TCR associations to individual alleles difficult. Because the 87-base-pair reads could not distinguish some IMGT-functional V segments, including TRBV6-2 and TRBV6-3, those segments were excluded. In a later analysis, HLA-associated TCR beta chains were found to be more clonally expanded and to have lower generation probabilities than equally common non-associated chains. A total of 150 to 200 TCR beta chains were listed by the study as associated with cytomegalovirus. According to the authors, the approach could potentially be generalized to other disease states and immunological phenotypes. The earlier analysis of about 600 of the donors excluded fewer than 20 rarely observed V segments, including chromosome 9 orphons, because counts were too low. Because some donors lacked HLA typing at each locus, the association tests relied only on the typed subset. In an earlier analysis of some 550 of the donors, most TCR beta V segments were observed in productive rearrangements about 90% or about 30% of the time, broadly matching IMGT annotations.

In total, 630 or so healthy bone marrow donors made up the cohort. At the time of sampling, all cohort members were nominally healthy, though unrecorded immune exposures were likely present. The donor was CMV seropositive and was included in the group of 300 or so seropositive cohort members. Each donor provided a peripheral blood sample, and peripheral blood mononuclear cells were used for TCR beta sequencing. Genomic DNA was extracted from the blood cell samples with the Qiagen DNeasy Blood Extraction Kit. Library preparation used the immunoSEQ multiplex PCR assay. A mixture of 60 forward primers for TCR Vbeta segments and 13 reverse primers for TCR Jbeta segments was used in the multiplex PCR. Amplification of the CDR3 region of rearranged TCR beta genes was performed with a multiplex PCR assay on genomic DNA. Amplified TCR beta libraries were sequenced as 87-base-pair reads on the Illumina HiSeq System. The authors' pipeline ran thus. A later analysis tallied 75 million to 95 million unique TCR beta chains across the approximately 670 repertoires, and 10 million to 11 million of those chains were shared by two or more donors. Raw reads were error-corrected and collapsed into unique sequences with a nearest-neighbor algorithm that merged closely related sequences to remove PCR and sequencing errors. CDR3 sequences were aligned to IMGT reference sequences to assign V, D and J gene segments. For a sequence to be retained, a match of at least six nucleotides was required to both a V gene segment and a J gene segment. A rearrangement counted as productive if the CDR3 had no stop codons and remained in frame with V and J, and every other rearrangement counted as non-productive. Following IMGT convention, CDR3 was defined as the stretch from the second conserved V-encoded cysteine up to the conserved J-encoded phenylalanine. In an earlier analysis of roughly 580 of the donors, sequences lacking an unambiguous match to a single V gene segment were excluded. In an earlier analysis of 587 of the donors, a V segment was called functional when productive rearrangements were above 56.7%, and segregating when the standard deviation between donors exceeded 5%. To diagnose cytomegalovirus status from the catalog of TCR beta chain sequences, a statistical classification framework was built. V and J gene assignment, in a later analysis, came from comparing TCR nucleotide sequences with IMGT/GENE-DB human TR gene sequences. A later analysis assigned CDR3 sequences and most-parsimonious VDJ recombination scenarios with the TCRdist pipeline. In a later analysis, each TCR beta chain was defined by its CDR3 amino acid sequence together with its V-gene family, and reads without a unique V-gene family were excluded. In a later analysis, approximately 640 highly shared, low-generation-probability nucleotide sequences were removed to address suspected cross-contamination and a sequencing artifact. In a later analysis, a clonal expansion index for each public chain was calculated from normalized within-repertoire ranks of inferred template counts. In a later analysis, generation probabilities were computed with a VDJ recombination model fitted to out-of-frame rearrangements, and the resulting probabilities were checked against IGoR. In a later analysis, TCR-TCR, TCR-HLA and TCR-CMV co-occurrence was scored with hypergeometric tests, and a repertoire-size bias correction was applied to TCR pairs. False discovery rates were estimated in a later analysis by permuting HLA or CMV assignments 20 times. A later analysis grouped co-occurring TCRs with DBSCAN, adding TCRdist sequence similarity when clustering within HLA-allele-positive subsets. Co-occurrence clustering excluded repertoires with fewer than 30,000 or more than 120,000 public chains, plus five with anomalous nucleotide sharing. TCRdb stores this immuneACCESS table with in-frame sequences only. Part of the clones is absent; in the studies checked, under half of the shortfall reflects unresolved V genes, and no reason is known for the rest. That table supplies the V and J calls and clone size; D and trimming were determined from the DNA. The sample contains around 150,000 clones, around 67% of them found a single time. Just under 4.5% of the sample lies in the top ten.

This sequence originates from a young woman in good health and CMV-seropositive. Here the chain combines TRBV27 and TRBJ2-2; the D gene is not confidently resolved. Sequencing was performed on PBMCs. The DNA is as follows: TGTGCCAGCAGTTTACTAGACCCCAATCCCGGGGAGCTGTTTTTT. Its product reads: CASSLLDPNPGELFF.